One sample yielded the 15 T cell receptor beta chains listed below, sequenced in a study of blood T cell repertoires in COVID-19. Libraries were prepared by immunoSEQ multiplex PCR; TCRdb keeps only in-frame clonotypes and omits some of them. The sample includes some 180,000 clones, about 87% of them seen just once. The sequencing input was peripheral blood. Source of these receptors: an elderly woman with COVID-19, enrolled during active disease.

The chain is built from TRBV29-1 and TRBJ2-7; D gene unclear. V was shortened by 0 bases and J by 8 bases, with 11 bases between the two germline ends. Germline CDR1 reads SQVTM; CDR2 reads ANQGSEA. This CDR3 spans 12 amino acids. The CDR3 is CSVEDNSFQQYF. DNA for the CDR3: TGCAGCGTTGAAGATAACTCCTTTCAGCAGTACTTC.

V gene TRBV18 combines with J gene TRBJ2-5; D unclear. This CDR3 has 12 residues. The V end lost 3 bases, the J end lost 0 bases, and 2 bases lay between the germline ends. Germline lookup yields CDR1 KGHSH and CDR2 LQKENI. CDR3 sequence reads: CASSPNQETQYF. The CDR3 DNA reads TGTGCCAGCTCACCTAACCAAGAGACCCAGTACTTC. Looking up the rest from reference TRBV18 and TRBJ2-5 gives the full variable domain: NAGVMQNPRHLVRRRGQEARLRCSPMKGHSHVYWYRQLPEEGLKFMVYLQKENIIDESGMPKERFSAEFPKEGPSILRIQQVVRGDSAAYFCASSPNQETQYFGPGTRLLVL.

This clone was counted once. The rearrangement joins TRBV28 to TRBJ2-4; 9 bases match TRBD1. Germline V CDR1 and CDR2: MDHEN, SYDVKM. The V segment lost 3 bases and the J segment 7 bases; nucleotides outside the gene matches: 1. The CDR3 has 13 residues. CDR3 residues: CASSLGTGNIQYF. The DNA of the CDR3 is TGTGCCAGCAGTTTGGGGACAGGGAACATTCAGTACTTC.

The CDR3 coding sequence is TGTGCCAGCAGCTTGGACAGTCTAGCCTCTGGAAACACCATATATTTT. This translates into CASSLDSLASGNTIYF. This chain links TRBV5-4 with TRBJ1-3; D is undetermined. The germline CDR1 and CDR2 sequences are SGHNT and YYREEE (reference sequence). The CDR3 spans 16 residues. V was cut by 0 bases and J by 0 bases, with 10 bases left in between. The complete variable domain, with remaining parts taken from reference TRBV5-4 and TRBJ1-3, reads ETGVTQSPTHLIKTRGQQVTLRCSSQSGHNTVSWYQQALGQGPQFIFQYYREEENGRGNFPPRFSGLQFPNYSSELNVNALELDDSALYLCASSLDSLASGNTIYFGEGSWLTVV.

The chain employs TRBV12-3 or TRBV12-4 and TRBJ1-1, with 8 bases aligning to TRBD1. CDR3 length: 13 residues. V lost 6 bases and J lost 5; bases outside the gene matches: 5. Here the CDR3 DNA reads TGTGCCAGCAGCCGAAGACAGGGGACTGAAGCTTTCTTT. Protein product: CASSRRQGTEAFF.

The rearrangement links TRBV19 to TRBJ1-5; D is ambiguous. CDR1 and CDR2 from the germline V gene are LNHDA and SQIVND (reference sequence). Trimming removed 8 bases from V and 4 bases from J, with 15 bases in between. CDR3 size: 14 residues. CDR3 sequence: CASADVRENQPQHF. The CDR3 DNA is TGTGCCAGTGCTGACGTACGGGAAAATCAGCCCCAGCATTTT.

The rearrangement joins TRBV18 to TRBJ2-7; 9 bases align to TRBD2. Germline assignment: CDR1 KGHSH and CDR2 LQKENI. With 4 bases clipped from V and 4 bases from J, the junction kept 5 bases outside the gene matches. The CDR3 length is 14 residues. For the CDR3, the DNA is TGTGCCAGCTCACTCTCTAGCGGGGATTACGAGCAGTACTTC. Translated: CASSLSSGDYEQYF.

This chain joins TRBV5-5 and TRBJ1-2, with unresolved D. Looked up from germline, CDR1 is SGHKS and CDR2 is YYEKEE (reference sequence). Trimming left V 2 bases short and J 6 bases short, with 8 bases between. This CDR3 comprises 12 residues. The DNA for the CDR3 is TGTGCCAGCAGCTTACGGGTAAATGGCTACACCTTC. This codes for CASSLRVNGYTF.

The CDR3 is CASSYSFSNSGNTIYF. The CDR3 nucleotides are TGTGCCAGCAGTTACTCGTTCAGTAACTCTGGAAACACCATATATTTT. The chain combines TRBV6-5 with TRBJ1-3, with D unclear. This CDR3 is built from 16 residues. V lost 0 bases to trimming and J lost 0 bases, with 9 bases between them. Germline assignment: CDR1 MNHEY and CDR2 SVGAGI.

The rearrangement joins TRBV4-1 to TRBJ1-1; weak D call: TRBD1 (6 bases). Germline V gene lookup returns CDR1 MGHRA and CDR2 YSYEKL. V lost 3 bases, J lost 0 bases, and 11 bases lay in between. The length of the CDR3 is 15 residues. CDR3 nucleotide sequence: TGCGCCAGCAGCCAGGCCGGACAGCTGAACACTGAAGCTTTCTTT. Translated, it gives CASSQAGQLNTEAFF.

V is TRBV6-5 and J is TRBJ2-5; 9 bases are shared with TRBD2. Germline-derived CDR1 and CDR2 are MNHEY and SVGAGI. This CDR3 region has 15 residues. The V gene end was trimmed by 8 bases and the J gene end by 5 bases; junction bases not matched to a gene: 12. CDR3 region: CASRAGGPPLETQYF. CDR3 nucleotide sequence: TGTGCCAGCCGCGCGGGAGGGCCGCCTCTGGAGACCCAGTACTTC.

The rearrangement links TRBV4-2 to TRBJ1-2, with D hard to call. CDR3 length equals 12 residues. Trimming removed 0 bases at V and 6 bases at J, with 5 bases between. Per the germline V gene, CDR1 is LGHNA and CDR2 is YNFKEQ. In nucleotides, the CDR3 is TGTGCCAGCAGCCAAGATATTGATGGCTACACCTTC. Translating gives CASSQDIDGYTF.

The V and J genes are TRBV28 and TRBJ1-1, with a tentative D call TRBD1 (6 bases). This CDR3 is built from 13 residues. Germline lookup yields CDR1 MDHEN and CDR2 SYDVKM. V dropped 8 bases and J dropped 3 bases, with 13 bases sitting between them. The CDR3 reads CASGRDTYTEAFF. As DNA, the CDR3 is TGTGCCAGCGGGAGGGACACGTACACTGAAGCTTTCTTT.

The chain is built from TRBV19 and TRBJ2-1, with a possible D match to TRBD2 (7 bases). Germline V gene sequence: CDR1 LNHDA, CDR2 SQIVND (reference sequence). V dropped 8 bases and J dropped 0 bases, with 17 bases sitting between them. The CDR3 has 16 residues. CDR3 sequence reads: CASGGGGQTSYNEQFF. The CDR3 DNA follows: TGTGCCAGTGGGGGGGGCGGGCAGACCTCCTACAATGAGCAGTTCTTC.

The CDR3 here is CASSLGQGAHRGQPQHF. CDR3 coding DNA: TGTGCCAGCAGCTTAGGACAGGGGGCACACAGGGGGCAGCCCCAGCATTTT. This chain connects TRBV7-2 to TRBJ1-5, with 10 bases identical to TRBD1. From germline, CDR1 is SGHTA and CDR2 FQGNSA. V lost 1 base, J lost 7 bases, and 10 bases stayed unmatched. The CDR3 is 17 residues long.